The TCR beta chain under discussion was sequenced for a study of T cell responses to AZD1222 COVID-19 vaccine. Repertoires were generated with immunoSEQ multiplex PCR, while TCRdb's copy carries only in-frame clones and drops some. The sample includes some 130,000 clones, roughly 90% seen only once; the top ten take less than 1.3%. This clone was seen a few times. Losses at the gene ends were 5 bases for V and 5 bases for J; bases not matched to a gene: 8. Per germline, CDR1 PRHDT and CDR2 FYEKMQ (reference sequence). CDR3 length: 15 residues. The chain links TRBV13 to TRBJ2-7; 11 positions match TRBD1. The TCR sequence derives from an adult who received the AZD1222 COVID-19 vaccine. Sequences were derived from peripheral blood, sampled 28 days after the second AZD1222 dose. The CDR3: CASSPWDRGKHEQYF. The CDR3 bases are TGTGCCAGCAGCCCTTGGGACAGGGGGAAACACGAGCAGTACTTC.